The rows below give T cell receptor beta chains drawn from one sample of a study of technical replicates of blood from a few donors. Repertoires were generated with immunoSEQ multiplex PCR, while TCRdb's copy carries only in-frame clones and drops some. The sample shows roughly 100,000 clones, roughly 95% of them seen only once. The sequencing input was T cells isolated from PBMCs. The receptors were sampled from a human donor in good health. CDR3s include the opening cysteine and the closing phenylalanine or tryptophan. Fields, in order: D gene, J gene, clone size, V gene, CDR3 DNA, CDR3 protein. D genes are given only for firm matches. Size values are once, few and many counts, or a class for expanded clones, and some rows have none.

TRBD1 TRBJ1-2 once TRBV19 TGTGCCAGTAGTAACGGAAAGGGGGCTGACTATGGCTACACCTTC CASSNGKGADYGYTF
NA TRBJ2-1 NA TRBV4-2 TGTGCCAGCAGCCAAGATCAAGCGCCCAATAATGAGCAGTTCTTC CASSQDQAPNNEQFF
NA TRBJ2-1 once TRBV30 TGTGCCTGGACAGGGTACACGGCTGAGCAGTTCTTC CAWTGYTAEQFF
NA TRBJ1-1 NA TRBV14 TGTGCCAGCAGTACCGGGACTCCTTGGAACACTGAAGCTTTCTTT CASSTGTPWNTEAFF
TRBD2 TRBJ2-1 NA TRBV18 TGTGCCAGCTCACCAAGCGCGGGAGTGAATGAGCAGTTCTTC CASSPSAGVNEQFF
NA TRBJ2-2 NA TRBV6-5 TGTGCCAGCAGTTACGGGGACGGGAGCACCGGGGAGCTGTTTTTT CASSYGDGSTGELFF
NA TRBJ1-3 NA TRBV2 TGTGCCAGCAGAGCTATAAACACCATATATTTT CASRAINTIYF
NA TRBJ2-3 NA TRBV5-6 TGTGCCAGCAGCTCATGGACAGCTAGCACAGATACGCAGTATTTT CASSSWTASTDTQYF
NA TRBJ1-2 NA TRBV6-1 TGTGCCAGCAGTCTAGGGGAACAGGGCTATGGCTACACCTTC CASSLGEQGYGYTF
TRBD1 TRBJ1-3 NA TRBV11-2 TGTGCCAGCAGCCAGGGACAGGGGACTGGAAACACCATATATTTT CASSQGQGTGNTIYF
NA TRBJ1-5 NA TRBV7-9 TGTGCCAGCAGCTTATATGATGGAGCCCAGCATTTT CASSLYDGAQHF
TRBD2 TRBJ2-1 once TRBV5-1 TGCGCCAGCAGCTTGGCGACTAGCGGGACCTCCTACAATGAGCAGTTCTTC CASSLATSGTSYNEQFF
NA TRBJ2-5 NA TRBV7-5 TGTGTCAGAGGGATTCATCGGACAGGTCAAGAGACCCAGTACTTC CVRGIHRTGQETQYF
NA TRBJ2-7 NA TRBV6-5 TGTGCCAGCAGTAATTGGGACAACCTTAACGAGCAGTACTTC CASSNWDNLNEQYF
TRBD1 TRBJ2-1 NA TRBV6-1 TGTGCCAGCAGTGAACCGGGACAGGTCCCGAATGAGCAGTTCTTC CASSEPGQVPNEQFF
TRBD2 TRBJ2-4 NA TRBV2 TGTGCCAGCACCAACTTCGTGCGGGGGACCAAAAACATTCAGTACTTC CASTNFVRGTKNIQYF
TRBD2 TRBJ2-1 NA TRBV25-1 TGTGCCAGCAGTGATGGTGGGCGGGGGGGGGATGAGCAGTTCTTC CASSDGGRGGDEQFF
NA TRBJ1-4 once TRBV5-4 TGTGCCAGCAGCTTGGATTCGCGGACTAATGAAAAACTGTTTTTT CASSLDSRTNEKLFF
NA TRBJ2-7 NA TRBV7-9 TGTGCCAGCAGTTTTCCCCCCGGGGTGGGGACTCAGGATACCTACGAGCAGTACTTC CASSFPPGVGTQDTYEQYF
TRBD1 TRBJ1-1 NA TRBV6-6 TGTGCCAGCATTAGGGGGACAGTGAACACTGAAGCTTTCTTT CASIRGTVNTEAFF
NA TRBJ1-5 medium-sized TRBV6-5 TGTGCCAGCAGCGCGGGACTACAAAATCAGCCCCAGCATTTT CASSAGLQNQPQHF
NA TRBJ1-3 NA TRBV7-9 TGTGCCAGCACCCCCTGGGAGGTTGGAAACACCATATATTTT CASTPWEVGNTIYF
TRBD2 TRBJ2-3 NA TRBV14 TGTGCCAGCAGCCAAGCACTAGCGGGGAGCACAGATACGCAGTATTTT CASSQALAGSTDTQYF
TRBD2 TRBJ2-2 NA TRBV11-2 TGTGCCAGCAGCTCCAGCCGGGGCGGGAGGAAGACCGGGGAGCTGTTTTTT CASSSSRGGRKTGELFF
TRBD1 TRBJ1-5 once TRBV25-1 TGTGCCAGCAGTGACACAGGGGGCCAGCCCCAGCATTTT CASSDTGGQPQHF
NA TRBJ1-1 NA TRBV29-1 TGCAGCGTTGGACTGATGAACACTGAAGCTTTCTTT CSVGLMNTEAFF
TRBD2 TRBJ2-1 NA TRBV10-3 TGTGCCATCACCGCTAGCGGGAGAGTCTTTGAGCAGTTCTTC CAITASGRVFEQFF
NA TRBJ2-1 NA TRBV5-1 TGCGCCAGCAGCTTGGCCGTGGCTAGGGGGGGAGCAGGGTACAATGAGCAGTTCTTC CASSLAVARGGAGYNEQFF
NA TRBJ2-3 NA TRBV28 TGTGCCAGCAGTTCTTTGACTTGGGACACAAGCACAGATACGCAGTATTTT CASSSLTWDTSTDTQYF
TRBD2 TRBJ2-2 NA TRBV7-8 TGTGCCAGCATCAAACTAGCGGGGGGGATTAACACCGGGGAGCTGTTTTTT CASIKLAGGINTGELFF
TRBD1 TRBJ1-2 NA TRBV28 TGTGCCAGCAGTTTCGGACAGGTCTATGGCTACACCTTC CASSFGQVYGYTF
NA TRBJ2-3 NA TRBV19 TGTGCCAGTAGTCCCCATCCTTCCGAATCTGGGGCCAACACAGATACGCAGTATTTT CASSPHPSESGANTDTQYF
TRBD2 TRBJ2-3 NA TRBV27 TGTGCCAGCAGTAGCGGGAGTATTATGTCGCAGTGGGTGCCGCAGTATTTT CASSSGSIMSQWVPQYF
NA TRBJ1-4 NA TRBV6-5 TGTGCCAGCAGCCAGGAGGGAAGGCTGTTTTTT CASSQEGRLFF
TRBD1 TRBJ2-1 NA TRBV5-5 TGTGCCAGCAGCTCCCGACCCCGGGACAGGGTCAGTGAAGAGCAGTTCTTC CASSSRPRDRVSEEQFF
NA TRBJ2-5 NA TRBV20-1 TGCAGTGCAACCGGAGAGACCCAGTACTTC CSATGETQYF
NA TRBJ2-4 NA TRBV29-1 TGCAGCGTTGACCCCTTAGCCAAAAACATTCAGTACTTC CSVDPLAKNIQYF
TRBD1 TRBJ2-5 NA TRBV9 TGTGCCAGCAGCGTAGACAGGGGCTGGGAGACCCAGTACTTC CASSVDRGWETQYF
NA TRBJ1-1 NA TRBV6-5 TGTGCCAGCAGCTTTACGGCGGTACGCACTGAAGCTTTCTTT CASSFTAVRTEAFF
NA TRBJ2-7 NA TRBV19 TGTGCCACGCGGGACTTTCTCCCCCCTTACGAGCAGTACTTC CATRDFLPPYEQYF
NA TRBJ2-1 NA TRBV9 TGTGCCAGCAGGCTCGAGGGCGAGCAGTTCTTC CASRLEGEQFF
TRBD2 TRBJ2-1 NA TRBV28 TGTGCCAGCAGTCACCCCCCCCGACTAGCGGGAGGGCCGAGCACTCCTGAGCAGTTCTTC CASSHPPRLAGGPSTPEQFF
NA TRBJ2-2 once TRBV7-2 TGTGCCAGCCAGGGCAGCTATGGCGGGGAGCTGTTTTTT CASQGSYGGELFF
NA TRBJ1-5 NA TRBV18 TGTGCCAGCTCACCGGGCCTCAATCAGCCCCAGCATTTT CASSPGLNQPQHF
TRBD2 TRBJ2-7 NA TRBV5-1 TGCGCCAGCAGCCCGGGACTAGTTTCGGACGAGCAGTACTTC CASSPGLVSDEQYF
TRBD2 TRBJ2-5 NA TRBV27 TGTGCCAGCCGACGGGGGGGGGATTCGGAGACCCAGTACTTC CASRRGGDSETQYF
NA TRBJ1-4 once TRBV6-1 TGTGCCAGCAGTGAAATCCCCACGCAGGCTAATGAAAAACTGTTTTTT CASSEIPTQANEKLFF
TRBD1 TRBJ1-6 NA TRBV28 TGTGCCAGCAGTCCGCGACAGGGGGCTGGTTCACCCCTCCACTTT CASSPRQGAGSPLHF
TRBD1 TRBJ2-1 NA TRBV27 TGTGCCAGCAGCCCCGGGACAGGGGACAATGAGCAGTTCTTC CASSPGTGDNEQFF
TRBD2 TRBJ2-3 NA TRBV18 TGTGCCAGCTCACCAGTAGCGGGCCCTAGCACAGATACGCAGTATTTT CASSPVAGPSTDTQYF
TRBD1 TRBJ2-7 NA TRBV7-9 TGTGCCAGTCGGACAGGCAGCTCCTACGAGCAGTACTTC CASRTGSSYEQYF
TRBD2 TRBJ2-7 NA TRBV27 TGTGCCAGCAGTTTCCTTGGGCGGGGGTCCCTCTACGAGCAGTACTTC CASSFLGRGSLYEQYF
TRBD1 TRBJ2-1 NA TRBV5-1 TGCGCCAGCAGATTTACGACCGGGACAGAATACAATGAGCAGTTCTTC CASRFTTGTEYNEQFF
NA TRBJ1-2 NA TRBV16 TGTGCCAGCAGCCAATCGGCCCGACAGAGAGCTAACTATGGCTACACCTTC CASSQSARQRANYGYTF